These T cell receptor beta chains were read from a single sample in a study of regulatory T cells in long-lasting Graves disease. TCRdb re-derived calls from the multiplex PCR reads in MiXCR, one entry per CDR3 protein. Of roughly 400,000 distinct CDR3 sequences detected, around 21% appear once; the ten largest clones hold around 21%. The starting material was peripheral blood mononuclear cells (PBMCs), obtained when the disease was refractory, from a patient treated with antithyroid drugs. Source of these receptors: a female donor with Graves disease. CDR3s include the opening cysteine and the closing phenylalanine or tryptophan. D genes are given only for firm matches. Rows give clone size only sometimes, using once, few, many, or a class for an expanded clone.

TRBV7-2	TRBD1	.	TRBJ2-2	TGTGCCAGCAGCTTATCGACAGGGCCAACCGGGGAGCTGTTTTTT	CASSLSTGPTGELFF
TRBV9	.	.	TRBJ2-5	TGTGCCAGCAGCGTAGGGCTAGTCGGTCAAGAGACCCAGTACTTC	CASSVGLVGQETQYF
TRBV7-2	.	many	TRBJ2-5	TGTGCCAGCAGCTTCAAGTCGGGCGGGGAGACCCAGTACTTC	CASSFKSGGETQYF
TRBV7-2	.	.	TRBJ2-2	TGTGCCAGCAGGGAGTCGGGGGCGACCGGGGAGCTGTTTTTT	CASRESGATGELFF
TRBV20-1	TRBD2	few	TRBJ2-5	TGCAGTGCTAGAGATCGTCGACTAGCGGTTTGGCAAGAGACCCAGTACTTC	CSARDRRLAVWQETQYF
TRBV7-8	TRBD1	many	TRBJ2-7	TGTGCCAGCAGCTTAGCAGGACAGGGGGTAATCTACGAGCAGTACTTC	CASSLAGQGVIYEQYF
TRBV3-1	.	.	TRBJ2-6	TGTGCCAGCAGCCAAGCGGACAGTAGCTCTGGGGCCAACGTCCTGACTTTC	CASSQADSSSGANVLTF
TRBV6-1	TRBD2	few	TRBJ2-7	TGTGCCAGCATCCCACGGGACTACTCCTACGAGCAGTACTTC	CASIPRDYSYEQYF
TRBV7-2	.	many	TRBJ2-7	TGTGCCAGCAGCTTCCTCGGGACGGCCTCCTACGAGCAGTACTTC	CASSFLGTASYEQYF
TRBV30	TRBD1	.	TRBJ1-2	TGTGCCTATACGACAGGGGGGTATGGCTACACCTTC	CAYTTGGYGYTF
TRBV3-1	TRBD1	many	TRBJ1-2	TGTGCCAGCAGCCCAGATGGAGGGGGCAATGGCTACACCTTC	CASSPDGGGNGYTF
TRBV7-9	.	.	TRBJ2-3	TGTGCCAGCAGCTTACTGGACCTTCCCGCCACAGATACGCAGTATTTT	CASSLLDLPATDTQYF
TRBV6-1	.	many	TRBJ1-6	TGTGCCAGCAGTGAAGGTTCCGGGTTGAATAATTCACCCCTCCACTTT	CASSEGSGLNNSPLHF
TRBV24-1	TRBD1	.	TRBJ2-1	TGTGCCACCAGTGACACCACAGGGGGCAATGAGCAGTTCTTC	CATSDTTGGNEQFF
TRBV11-2	TRBD1	few	TRBJ1-4	TGTGCCAGCAGCGCCGGACAGGGGACAGTTGAAAAACTGTTTTTT	CASSAGQGTVEKLFF
TRBV6-1	TRBD2	.	TRBJ2-3	TGTGCCAGTGTAGCGGGAGGGAACACAGATACGCAGTATTTT	CASVAGGNTDTQYF
TRBV10-3	.	many	TRBJ2-7	TGTGCCATCAGTGAGTTCCGGACAGAGAACGACGAGCAGTACTTC	CAISEFRTENDEQYF
TRBV13	TRBD2	few	TRBJ2-2	TGTGCCAGCAGCTCCTTAGCGGGAGGTGGGACCGGGGAGCTGTTTTTT	CASSSLAGGGTGELFF
TRBV12-3/TRBV12-4	TRBD1	many	TRBJ1-1	TGTGCCAGCAAACCGACAGGGGGGTCTGAAGCTTTCTTT	CASKPTGGSEAFF
TRBV14	TRBD1	few	TRBJ1-2	TGTGCCAGCAGCCAAGTTGAGGGACAGGGTACCAATGGCTACACCTTC	CASSQVEGQGTNGYTF
TRBV7-2	.	many	TRBJ2-7	TGTGCCAGCAGCTTTAATCCCCGCGAGCAGTACTTC	CASSFNPREQYF
TRBV5-6	.	.	TRBJ2-5	TGTGCCAGCAGCGACGGTCAGGGGATAGAGACCCAGTACTTC	CASSDGQGIETQYF
TRBV28	.	many	TRBJ1-2	TGTGCCAGCAGTTTATCCCTCCGATTGACAGATTCTGGCTACACCTTC	CASSLSLRLTDSGYTF
TRBV7-2	.	many	TRBJ2-7	TGTGCCAGCAGCCCACTCCTGGGGGCGAGGTACGAGCAGTACTTC	CASSPLLGARYEQYF
TRBV29-1	TRBD1	.	TRBJ1-1	TGCAGCGTTGAAGGGGGGACAGGGGGCACTGAAGCTTTCTTT	CSVEGGTGGTEAFF
TRBV29-1	.	few	TRBJ2-1	TGCAGCGTTATATGGGGGCCGAAAACCTACAATGAGCAGTTCTTC	CSVIWGPKTYNEQFF
TRBV6-5	.	.	TRBJ2-2	TGTGCCAGCAGTTACCTGTTTGGGACGGACACCGGGGAGCTGTTTTTT	CASSYLFGTDTGELFF
TRBV19	.	.	TRBJ1-3	TGTGCCAGTAGTATCTCGACGTCGACTGGAAACACCATATATTTT	CASSISTSTGNTIYF
TRBV9	.	.	TRBJ2-5	TGTGCCAGCAGCGTAGATGAGACCCAGTACTTC	CASSVDETQYF
TRBV29-1	.	.	TRBJ1-1	TGCAGCCCCGTCCGGCTGAACACTGAAGCTTTCTTT	CSPVRLNTEAFF
TRBV27	.	many	TRBJ1-5	TGTGCCAGCAGCCCGCGCGGGACCGACTGGGGCAATCAGCCCCAGCATTTT	CASSPRGTDWGNQPQHF
TRBV6-2/TRBV6-3	.	few	TRBJ2-6	TGTGCCAGCAGTTACTCCGGCAGGGCTGGGGCCAACGTCCTGACTTTC	CASSYSGRAGANVLTF
TRBV11-1	.	.	TRBJ1-2	TGTGCCAGCAGCTTAATAGGTGGATCCTATGGCTACACCTTC	CASSLIGGSYGYTF
TRBV12-3/TRBV12-4	.	many	TRBJ2-5	TGTGCCAGCCTCCCCCCCCGGAGCCAAGAGACCCAGTACTTC	CASLPPRSQETQYF
TRBV4-3	.	.	TRBJ1-4	TGCGCCAGCAGCCAAGAGCGGGGGACGGGGGTGTCTAATGAAAAACTGTTTTTT	CASSQERGTGVSNEKLFF
TRBV28	.	many	TRBJ2-5	TGTGCCAGCAGTATCCGGGGGCTGGAAGAGACCCAGTACTTC	CASSIRGLEETQYF
TRBV15	.	.	TRBJ2-7	TGTGCCACCAGCAGAGCCGGCCTCCATCACTACGAGCAGTACTTC	CATSRAGLHHYEQYF
TRBV29-1	TRBD2	many	TRBJ2-5	TGCAGCGTTGCCGGGACTAGGGCGGAGACCCAGTACTTC	CSVAGTRAETQYF
TRBV29-1	.	.	TRBJ2-7	TGCAGCGTTACCAGGAACTACGAGCATTACTTC	CSVTRNYEHYF
TRBV29-1	.	.	TRBJ1-2	TGCAGCGTCATACAGGGTAACTATGGCTACACCTTC	CSVIQGNYGYTF
TRBV6-5	.	few	TRBJ2-7	TGTGCCAGCAGTTACTACGGGAAAGGCGAGCAGTACTTC	CASSYYGKGEQYF
TRBV20-1	TRBD1	few	TRBJ2-7	TGCAGTGCTAGCGACAGGGTTAGCTACGAGCAGTACTTC	CSASDRVSYEQYF
TRBV6-1	.	many	TRBJ1-5	TGTGCCAGCAGTGACGACAGCGTTGGGCCCCAGCATTTT	CASSDDSVGPQHF
TRBV6-1	TRBD1	many	TRBJ2-5	TGTGCCAGCAGTGGAGGGGGCGGGGAGACCCAGTACTTC	CASSGGGGETQYF
TRBV7-2	TRBD2	many	TRBJ2-3	TGTGCCAGCAGCGCAATAGCGGGAGGGCCAGTCGATACGCAGTATTTT	CASSAIAGGPVDTQYF
TRBV28	.	many	TRBJ2-7	TGTGCCAGCAGCCTGTCCTTGACTCGAACTTACGAGCAGTACTTC	CASSLSLTRTYEQYF
TRBV16	.	.	TRBJ1-1	TGTGCCAGCAGCCCTTCAGGCCTGGTCACTGAAGCTTTCTTT	CASSPSGLVTEAFF
TRBV30	.	once	TRBJ1-1	TGTGCCTGGGGTGCATACAGGGAAACTGAAGCTTTCTTT	CAWGAYRETEAFF
TRBV30	.	few	TRBJ2-2	TGTGCCTGGAGTTTTTCCGGGGAGCTGTTTTTT	CAWSFSGELFF
TRBV7-2	TRBD1	.	TRBJ2-6	TGTGCCAGTCCCCCTACCGGGACAGGGACTTCTGGGGCCAACGTCCTGACTTTC	CASPPTGTGTSGANVLTF
TRBV7-9	.	.	TRBJ1-1	TGTGCCAGCAGCCACGGTGAAGCTTTCTTT	CASSHGEAFF
TRBV11-2	TRBD2	.	TRBJ2-3	TGTGCCAGCAGCTTAGATCCTAGCGGGAGTACAGATACGCAGTATTTT	CASSLDPSGSTDTQYF
TRBV2	TRBD2	.	TRBJ2-3	TGTGCCAGCCAGCGGGAGACCGCAGATACGCAGTATTTT	CASQRETADTQYF
TRBV20-1	.	.	TRBJ2-3	TGCAGTGCTAGTTTCAGTTCGGGAGGCACAGATACGCAGTATTTT	CSASFSSGGTDTQYF
TRBV2	.	many	TRBJ1-5	TGTGCCAGCGGGGCCGCCGGCAGCAATCAGCCCCAGCATTTT	CASGAAGSNQPQHF